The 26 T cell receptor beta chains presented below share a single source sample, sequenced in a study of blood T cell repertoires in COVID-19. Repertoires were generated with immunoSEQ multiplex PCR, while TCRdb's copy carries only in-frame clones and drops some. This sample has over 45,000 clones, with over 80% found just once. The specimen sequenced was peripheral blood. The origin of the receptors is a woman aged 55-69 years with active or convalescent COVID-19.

As DNA, the CDR3 is TGTGCCAGCAGCTTAACCGCCATAAGAGGCTACACCGGGGAGCTGTTTTTT. It translates to CASSLTAIRGYTGELFF. The V and J genes are TRBV7-3 and TRBJ2-2; no definite D call. This CDR3 spans 17 amino acids. Germline CDR1 SGHTA, CDR2 FQGTGA. Trimming removed 0 bases at V and 3 bases at J, with 14 bases between.

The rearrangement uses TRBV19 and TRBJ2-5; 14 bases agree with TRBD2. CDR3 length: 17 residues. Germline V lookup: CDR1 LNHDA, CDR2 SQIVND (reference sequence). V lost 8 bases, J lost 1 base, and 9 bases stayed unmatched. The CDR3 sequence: CASSSGLAGEIQETQYF. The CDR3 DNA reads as TGTGCCAGTTCGTCGGGACTAGCGGGGGAGATCCAAGAGACCCAGTACTTC. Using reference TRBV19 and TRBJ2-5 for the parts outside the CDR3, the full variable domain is DGGITQSPKYLFRKEGQNVTLSCEQNLNHDAMYWYRQDPGQGLRLIYYSQIVNDFQKGDIAEGYSVSREKKESFPLTVTSAQKNPTAFYLCASSSGLAGEIQETQYFGPGTRLLVL.

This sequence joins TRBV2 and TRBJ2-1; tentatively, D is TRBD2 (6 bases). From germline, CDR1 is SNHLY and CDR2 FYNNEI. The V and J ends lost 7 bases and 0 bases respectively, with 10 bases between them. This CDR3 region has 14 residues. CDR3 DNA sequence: TGTGCCAGCACACGGGGGAGCTCCTACAATGAGCAGTTCTTC. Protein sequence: CASTRGSSYNEQFF.

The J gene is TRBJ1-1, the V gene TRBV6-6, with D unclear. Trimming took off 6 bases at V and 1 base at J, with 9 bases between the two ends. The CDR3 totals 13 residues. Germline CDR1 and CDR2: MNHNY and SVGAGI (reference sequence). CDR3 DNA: TGTGCCAGCAGCCACCGACAGAACACTGAAGCTTTCTTT. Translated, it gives CASSHRQNTEAFF.

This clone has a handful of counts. CDR3: CASAWSGTSNSPLHF. In nucleotides, the CDR3 is TGTGCCAGCGCCTGGAGCGGGACAAGTAATTCACCCCTCCACTTT. The J gene is TRBJ1-6, the V gene TRBV11-2; TRBD1 might be the D (6 bases). The V gene's germline CDR1 is SGHAT and CDR2 FQNNGV. The CDR3 runs 15 residues. Trimming shortened V by 8 bases and J by 6 bases, and 17 bases separated the two germline ends.

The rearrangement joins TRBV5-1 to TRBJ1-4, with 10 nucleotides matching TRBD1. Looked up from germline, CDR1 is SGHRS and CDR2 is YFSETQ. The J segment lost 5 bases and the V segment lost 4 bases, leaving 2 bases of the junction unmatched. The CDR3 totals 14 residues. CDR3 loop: CASSRTGGNEKLFF. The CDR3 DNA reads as TGCGCCAGCAGCCGGACAGGGGGAAATGAAAAACTGTTTTTT.

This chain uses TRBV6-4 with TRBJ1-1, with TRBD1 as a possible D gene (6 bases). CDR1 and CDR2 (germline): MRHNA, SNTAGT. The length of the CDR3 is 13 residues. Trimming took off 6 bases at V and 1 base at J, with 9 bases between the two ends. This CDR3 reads CASRLTGNTEAFF. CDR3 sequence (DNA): TGTGCCAGCAGGTTGACAGGGAACACTGAAGCTTTCTTT.

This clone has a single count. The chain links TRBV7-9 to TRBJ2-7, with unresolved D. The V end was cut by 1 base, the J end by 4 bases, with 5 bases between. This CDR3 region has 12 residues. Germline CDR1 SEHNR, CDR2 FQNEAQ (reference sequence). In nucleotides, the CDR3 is TGTGCCAGCAGCTTAGGGGCGTACGAGCAGTACTTC. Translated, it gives CASSLGAYEQYF.

Here the CDR3 DNA reads TGTGCCAGCAGCGCCGGGACTAACACAGATACGCAGTATTTT. Amino acid sequence: CASSAGTNTDTQYF. This sequence joins TRBV7-3 and TRBJ2-3, with 7 bases that match TRBD2. The CDR3 is 14 residues long. After removal of 5 bases from V and 2 bases from J, the junction contained 4 bases not matched to a gene. CDR1 and CDR2 (germline): SGHTA, FQGTGA.

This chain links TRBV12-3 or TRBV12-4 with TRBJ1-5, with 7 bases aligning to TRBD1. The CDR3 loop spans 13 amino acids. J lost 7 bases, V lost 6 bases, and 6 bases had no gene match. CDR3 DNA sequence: TGTGCCAGCAGCCGCGACAGGGACCAGCCCCAGCATTTT. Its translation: CASSRDRDQPQHF.

This CDR3 is CASSLSLGTGYTARAYTDTQYF. In DNA, the CDR3 is TGCGCCAGCAGCTTGAGCTTGGGGACAGGATACACCGCACGGGCCTACACAGATACGCAGTATTTT. The chain combines TRBV5-1 with TRBJ2-3; 8 positions match TRBD1. Germline assignment: CDR1 SGHRS and CDR2 YFSETQ. The CDR3 extends over 22 amino acids. V gave up 1 base and J gave up 2 bases; unmatched junction bases: 24.

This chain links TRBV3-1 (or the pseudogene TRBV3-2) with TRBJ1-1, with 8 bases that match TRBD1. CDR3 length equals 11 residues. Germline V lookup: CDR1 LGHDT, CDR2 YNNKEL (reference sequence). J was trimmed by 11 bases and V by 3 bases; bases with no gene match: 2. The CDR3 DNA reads TGTGCCAGCAGCCAGACAGGGGTCGCTTTCTTT. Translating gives CASSQTGVAFF.

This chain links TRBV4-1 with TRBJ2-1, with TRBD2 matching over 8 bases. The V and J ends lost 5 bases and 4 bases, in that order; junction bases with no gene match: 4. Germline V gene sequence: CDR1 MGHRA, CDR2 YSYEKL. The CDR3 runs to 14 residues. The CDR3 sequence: CASSKSGGYNEQFF. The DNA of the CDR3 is TGCGCCAGCAGCAAAAGCGGGGGTTACAATGAGCAGTTCTTC.

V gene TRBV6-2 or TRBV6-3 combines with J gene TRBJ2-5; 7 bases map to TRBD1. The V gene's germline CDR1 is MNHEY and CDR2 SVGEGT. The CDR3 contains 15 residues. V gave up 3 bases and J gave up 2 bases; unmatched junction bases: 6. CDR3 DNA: TGTGCCAGCAGTTATCTTCCCAGGGGGCAAGAGACCCAGTACTTC. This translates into CASSYLPRGQETQYF.

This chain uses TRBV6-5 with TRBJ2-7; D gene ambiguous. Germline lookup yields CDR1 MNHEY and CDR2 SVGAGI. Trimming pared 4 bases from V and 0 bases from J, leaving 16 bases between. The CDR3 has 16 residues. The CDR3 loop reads CASSSSRSSYSYEQYF. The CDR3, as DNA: TGTGCCAGCAGTTCCTCCCGGTCTTCTTACTCCTACGAGCAGTACTTC.

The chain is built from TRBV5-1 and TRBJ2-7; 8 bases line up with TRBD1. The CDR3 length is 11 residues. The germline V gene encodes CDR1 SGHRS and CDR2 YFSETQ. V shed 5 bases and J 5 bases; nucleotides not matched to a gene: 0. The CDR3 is CASRQGDEQYF. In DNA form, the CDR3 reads TGCGCCAGCAGACAGGGGGACGAGCAGTACTTC.

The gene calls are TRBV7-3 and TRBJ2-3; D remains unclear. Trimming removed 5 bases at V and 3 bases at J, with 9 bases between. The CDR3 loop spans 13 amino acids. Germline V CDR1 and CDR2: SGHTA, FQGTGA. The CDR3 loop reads CASSPGWTDTQYF. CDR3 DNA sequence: TGTGCCAGCAGCCCGGGTTGGACAGATACGCAGTATTTT. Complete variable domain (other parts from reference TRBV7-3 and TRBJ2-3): GAGVSQTPSNKVTEKGKYVELRCDPISGHTALYWYRQSLGQGPEFLIYFQGTGAADDSGLPNDRFFAVRPEGSVSTLKIQRTERGDSAVYLCASSPGWTDTQYFGPGTRLTVL.

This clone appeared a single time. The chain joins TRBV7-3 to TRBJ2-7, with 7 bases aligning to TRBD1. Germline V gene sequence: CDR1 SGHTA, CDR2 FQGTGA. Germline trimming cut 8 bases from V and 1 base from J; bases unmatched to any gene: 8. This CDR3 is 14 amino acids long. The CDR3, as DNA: TGTGCCAGCGCCCCTTTGGGACAGTCCTACGAGCAGTACTTC. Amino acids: CASAPLGQSYEQYF.

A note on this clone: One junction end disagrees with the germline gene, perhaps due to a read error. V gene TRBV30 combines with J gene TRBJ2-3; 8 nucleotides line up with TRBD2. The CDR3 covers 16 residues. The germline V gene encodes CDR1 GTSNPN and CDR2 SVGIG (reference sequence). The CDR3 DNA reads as TGTGTCTGGAGCTCCCCTAGCGGGTCATTCACAGATACGCAGTATTTT. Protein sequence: CVWSSPSGSFTDTQYF.

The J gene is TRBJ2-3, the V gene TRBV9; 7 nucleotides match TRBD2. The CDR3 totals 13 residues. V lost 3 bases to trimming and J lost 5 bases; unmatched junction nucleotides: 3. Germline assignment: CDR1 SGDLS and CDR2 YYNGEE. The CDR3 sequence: CASSASGGDTQYF. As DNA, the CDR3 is TGTGCCAGCAGCGCTTCGGGGGGAGATACGCAGTATTTT.

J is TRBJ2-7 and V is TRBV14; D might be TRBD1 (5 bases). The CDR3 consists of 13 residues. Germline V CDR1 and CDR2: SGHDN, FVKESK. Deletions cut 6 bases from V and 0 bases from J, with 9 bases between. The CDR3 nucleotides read TGTGCCAGCAGACCGACAGTCTCCTACGAGCAGTACTTC. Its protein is CASRPTVSYEQYF.

This CDR3 reads CAWSGLAHNEQFF. DNA of the CDR3: TGTGCCTGGAGCGGACTAGCCCACAATGAGCAGTTCTTC. The chain employs TRBV30 and TRBJ2-1, with 8 nucleotides matching TRBD2. V was pared by 3 bases and J by 5 bases, with 3 bases of the junction left unmatched. The germline V gene has CDR1 GTSNPN and CDR2 SVGIG (reference sequence). CDR3 length equals 13 residues. Complete variable domain (other parts from reference TRBV30 and TRBJ2-1): SQTIHQWPATLVQPVGSPLSLECTVEGTSNPNLYWYRQAAGRGLQLLFYSVGIGQISSEVPQNLSASRPQDRQFILSSKKLLLSDSGFYLCAWSGLAHNEQFFGPGTRLTVL.

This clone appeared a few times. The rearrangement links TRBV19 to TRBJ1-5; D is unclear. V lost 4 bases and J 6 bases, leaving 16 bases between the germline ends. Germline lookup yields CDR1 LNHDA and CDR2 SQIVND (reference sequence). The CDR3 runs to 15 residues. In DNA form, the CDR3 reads TGTGCCAGTAGTAGGTCCCCCGGTATTCGTCAGCCCCAGCATTTT. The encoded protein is CASSRSPGIRQPQHF.

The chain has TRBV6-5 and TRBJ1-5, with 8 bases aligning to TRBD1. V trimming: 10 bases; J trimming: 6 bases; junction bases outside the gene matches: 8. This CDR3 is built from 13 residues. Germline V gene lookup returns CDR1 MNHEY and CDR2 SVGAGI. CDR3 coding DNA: TGTGCCACCTCACAGGGGGGAGGTCAGCCCCAGCATTTT. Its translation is CATSQGGGQPQHF.

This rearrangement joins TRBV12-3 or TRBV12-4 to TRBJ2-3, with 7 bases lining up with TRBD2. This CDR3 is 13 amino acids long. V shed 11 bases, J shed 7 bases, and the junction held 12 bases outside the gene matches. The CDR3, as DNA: TGTGCCGCTGGTAGCGGGTCCTCGAATACGCAGTATTTT. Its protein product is CAAGSGSSNTQYF.

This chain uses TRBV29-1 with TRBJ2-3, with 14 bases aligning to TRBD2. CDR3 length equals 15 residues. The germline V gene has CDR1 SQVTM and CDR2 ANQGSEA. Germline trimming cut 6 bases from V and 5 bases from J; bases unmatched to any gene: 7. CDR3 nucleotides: TGCAGCGTGGCGGGACTAGCGGGAGTTGGAGATACGCAGTATTTT. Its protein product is CSVAGLAGVGDTQYF.